This TCR beta chain emerged from a study of shared clonotypes between healthy human individuals. Study context: Sampling drew on donors who were a couple of women and three men aged 18 to 49. Overall study findings and caveats: Rarefaction analysis demonstrated incomplete sorted-subset sequencing notwithstanding large depth.

Notes on this clone: The antigen remains undetermined.

Clones were sequenced by immunoSEQ multiplex PCR, and TCRdb holds only the in-frame ones, with some missing. The data show some 2,000,000 clones, with under 97% seen just once and about 0.13% held by the top ten. The ends lost 7 bases at V and 4 bases at J; junction bases unmatched: 11. The CDR3 sequence is 15 residues long. Germline loops: CDR1 MNHNY, CDR2 SVGAGI (reference sequence). Recent acute infections and vaccinations were absent in the healthy HIV-negative adult donors. Naive CD4+ cells were CD45RA-selected; the remaining cells were memory. V is TRBV6-6 and J is TRBJ2-7; 9 bases are shared with TRBD2. The clonotype originates from a man between 18 and 29 years old in good health. The sequenced sample was naive CD4+ T cells sorted from blood. The subset was: CD45RA+ positively selected. The CDR3 region is CASTSAGGPSYEQYF. CDR3 nucleotide sequence: TGTGCCAGCACCTCCGCGGGAGGGCCCTCATACGAGCAGTACTTC.